The present entry profiles one T cell receptor beta chain with its context. From germline, CDR1 is SGHNT and CDR2 YYREEE (reference sequence). The germline V and J ends were trimmed by 1 base and 4 bases, with 12 bases remaining between them. CDR3 size: 15 residues. The data were obtained in a study of cytomegalovirus exposure and HLA in healthy donors. Both 60 Vbeta primers and 13 Jbeta primers went into the PCR. Sequenced by immunoSEQ multiplex PCR; TCRdb stores in-frame clones only, minus some. The sample has roughly 100,000 clones; approximately 71% are singletons. Sequencing was performed on PBMCs. The TCR comes from a female donor in good health and CMV-seronegative. The rearrangement links TRBV5-4 to TRBJ2-1, with D possibly being TRBD2 (5 bases). CDR3 bases: TGTGCCAGCAGCTTGACCGGGAACACTTACAATGAGCAGTTCTTC. The encoded protein is CASSLTGNTYNEQFF.